These T cell receptor beta chains were read from a single sample in a study of blood T cell repertoires in COVID-19. The data were produced by immunoSEQ multiplex PCR, yet TCRdb's version contains in-frame clones alone and is incomplete. The table includes 100,000 or so clones, roughly 89% detected once. Material for sequencing was peripheral blood. The receptors here all came from a man aged 65 to 79 with acute or convalescent COVID-19. CDR3s include the opening cysteine and the closing phenylalanine or tryptophan. A D gene is named only where the DNA matches it firmly. Part of the rows lack a size; the others show once, few, many or a class for expanded clones.

clone size,J gene,V gene,D gene,CDR3 protein,CDR3 DNA
once,TRBJ2-2,TRBV18,-,CASSPRTLNTGELFF,TGTGCCAGCTCGCCAAGGACATTGAACACCGGGGAGCTGTTTTTT
-,TRBJ2-6,TRBV15,-,CATSLGQPGANVLTF,TGTGCCACCTCCCTAGGACAGCCTGGGGCCAACGTCCTGACTTTC
-,TRBJ1-1,TRBV5-8,-,CASSLLSLGTEAFF,TGTGCCAGCAGCTTATTAAGCCTAGGCACTGAAGCTTTCTTT
-,TRBJ2-1,TRBV11-3,TRBD1,CASSLPRDRAEEQFF,TGTGCCAGCAGCTTACCTCGGGACAGGGCGGAGGAGCAGTTCTTC
-,TRBJ2-3,TRBV27,TRBD2,CASSSPVGGGEVDTQYF,TGTGCCAGCAGTTCCCCGGTTGGGGGAGGGGAGGTGGATACGCAGTATTTT
-,TRBJ1-1,TRBV14,-,CASSLQTGTEAFF,TGTGCCAGCAGCCTTCAGACTGGGACTGAAGCTTTCTTT
-,TRBJ2-7,TRBV30,TRBD1,CAWGQGVPYEQYF,TGTGCCTGGGGCCAGGGGGTGCCCTACGAGCAGTACTTC
-,TRBJ1-6,TRBV3-1/TRBV3-2,-,CASSPAVGGEYNSPLHF,TGTGCCAGCAGCCCCGCGGTGGGAGGGGAGTATAATTCACCCCTCCACTTT
-,TRBJ1-1,TRBV11-2,-,CASSFGAGQAFF,TGTGCCAGCAGCTTTGGGGCAGGGCAAGCTTTCTTT
-,TRBJ2-5,TRBV25-1,-,CASSEFGRAETQYF,TGTGCCAGCAGTGAATTTGGCAGGGCGGAGACCCAGTACTTC
-,TRBJ2-5,TRBV5-6,TRBD2,CASSLVGGLQETQYF,TGTGCCAGCAGCTTGGTGGGAGGGCTCCAAGAGACCCAGTACTTC
-,TRBJ1-6,TRBV2,TRBD1,CASSAWTGKDSPLHF,TGTGCCAGCAGTGCCTGGACAGGGAAAGATTCACCCCTCCACTTT
-,TRBJ2-7,TRBV5-1,TRBD2,CASSLGGGSYEQYF,TGCGCCAGCAGCTTGGGGGGAGGGTCCTACGAGCAGTACTTC
once,TRBJ1-1,TRBV7-6,TRBD1,CASSLQGDTEAFF,TGTGCCAGCAGCTTACAGGGGGACACTGAAGCTTTCTTT
-,TRBJ1-2,TRBV30,TRBD1,CACLDRETNGYTF,TGTGCCTGTTTGGACAGGGAAACTAATGGCTACACCTTC
-,TRBJ2-1,TRBV6-5,-,CASIARLGRGSEQFF,TGTGCCAGCATCGCCAGGTTGGGACGGGGGAGTGAGCAGTTCTTC
-,TRBJ2-5,TRBV7-3,TRBD2,CASSFSGSKETQYF,TGTGCCAGCAGCTTTAGCGGGAGCAAGGAGACCCAGTACTTC
-,TRBJ1-1,TRBV10-3,-,CAIIASLDTEAFF,TGTGCCATAATCGCGTCCCTGGACACTGAAGCTTTCTTT
-,TRBJ1-6,TRBV6-6,-,CASRIPGRTSPLHF,TGTGCCAGCAGGATTCCCGGGAGAACTTCACCCCTCCACTTT
-,TRBJ1-5,TRBV10-3,-,CATGSNQPQHF,TGTGCCACAGGGAGCAATCAGCCCCAGCATTTT
-,TRBJ1-6,TRBV27,TRBD1,CASSSWTGVHSPLHF,TGTGCCAGCAGTTCATGGACAGGGGTGCATTCACCCCTCCACTTT
-,TRBJ2-7,TRBV28,-,CASREQGGSYEQYF,TGTGCCAGCAGGGAACAGGGGGGGTCCTACGAGCAGTACTTC
many,TRBJ1-5,TRBV10-3,-,CAISAGQFNQPQHF,TGTGCCATCAGTGCGGGACAATTCAATCAGCCCCAGCATTTT
-,TRBJ1-4,TRBV11-3,-,CASSSGGSNEKLFF,TGTGCCAGCAGCTCTGGAGGATCTAATGAAAAACTGTTTTTT
-,TRBJ2-2,TRBV12-3/TRBV12-4,-,CASRGPNTGELFF,TGTGCCAGCAGGGGGCCGAACACCGGGGAGCTGTTTTTT
-,TRBJ1-3,TRBV28,TRBD1,CASRTGAGNTIYF,TGTGCCAGCAGGACAGGGGCCGGAAACACCATATATTTT
once,TRBJ1-5,TRBV28,-,CASSSGGQPQHF,TGTGCCAGCAGTTCCGGTGGTCAGCCCCAGCATTTT
-,TRBJ2-5,TRBV5-4,-,CASSPKGGSETQYF,TGTGCCAGCAGCCCCAAAGGAGGGTCAGAGACCCAGTACTTC
once,TRBJ1-6,TRBV6-2/TRBV6-3,TRBD1,CASSRGGRGESPLHF,TGTGCCAGCAGCCGTGGAGGCAGGGGGGAATCACCCCTCCACTTT
few,TRBJ1-2,TRBV6-1,TRBD1,CASSARGTGAIYGYTF,TGTGCCAGCAGTGCACGGGGCACAGGGGCGATCTATGGCTACACCTTC
-,TRBJ2-1,TRBV5-5,TRBD1,CASSRGDRGLNEQFF,TGTGCCAGCAGCCGAGGGGACAGGGGGCTAAATGAGCAGTTCTTC
-,TRBJ2-5,TRBV18,TRBD1,CASSPSDRQETQYF,TGTGCCAGCTCACCATCGGACAGGCAAGAGACCCAGTACTTC
-,TRBJ1-1,TRBV20-1,-,CSAIDRTVITEAFF,TGCAGTGCTATTGATAGGACAGTTATAACTGAAGCTTTCTTT
-,TRBJ1-1,TRBV12-5,-,CASGFSRGSEAFF,TGTGCTAGTGGTTTCTCGAGAGGGTCTGAAGCTTTCTTT
-,TRBJ1-5,TRBV10-2,TRBD1,CASSGRDRGWSNQPQHF,TGCGCCAGCAGTGGCCGCGACAGGGGTTGGAGCAATCAGCCCCAGCATTTT
-,TRBJ1-2,TRBV12-3/TRBV12-4,-,CASTPRGYYGYTF,TGTGCCAGCACCCCGAGGGGGTACTATGGCTACACCTTC
-,TRBJ2-1,TRBV11-3,TRBD2,CASSLGGLSYNEQFF,TGTGCCAGCAGCTTAGGGGGACTATCCTACAATGAGCAGTTCTTC
-,TRBJ2-3,TRBV5-1,-,CASLAGSTDTQYF,TGCGCCAGCCTGGCGGGGAGCACAGATACGCAGTATTTT
-,TRBJ2-3,TRBV6-2/TRBV6-3,TRBD2,CASSYVSGTDTQYF,TGTGCCAGCAGTTACGTTAGCGGGACAGATACGCAGTATTTT
-,TRBJ1-1,TRBV5-8,-,CASSSRTAAMNTEAFF,TGTGCCAGCAGCTCCCGGACAGCCGCGATGAACACTGAAGCTTTCTTT
-,TRBJ2-7,TRBV10-1,-,CASRNTGVFYEQYF,TGCGCCAGCAGAAACACAGGAGTCTTCTACGAGCAGTACTTC
-,TRBJ2-1,TRBV27,TRBD1,CASSLGTGYNEQFF,TGTGCCAGCAGTTTAGGGACAGGGTATAATGAGCAGTTCTTC
-,TRBJ2-1,TRBV23-1,TRBD1,CASSQYGPGQTNEQFF,TGCGCCAGCAGTCAATATGGCCCGGGACAGACTAATGAGCAGTTCTTC
-,TRBJ1-5,TRBV5-1,TRBD1,CASSADGQGNQPQHF,TGCGCCAGCAGCGCGGACGGACAGGGGAATCAGCCCCAGCATTTT
-,TRBJ2-6,TRBV29-1,-,CSVPAGSGANVLTF,TGCAGCGTCCCGGCGGGCTCTGGGGCCAACGTCCTGACTTTC
-,TRBJ1-2,TRBV7-9,TRBD1,CASSTRTGADYGYTF,TGTGCCAGCAGCACCAGGACAGGGGCCGACTATGGCTACACCTTC
-,TRBJ2-2,TRBV24-1,TRBD1,CATSEAGQGLNTGELFF,TGTGCCACCAGTGAAGCCGGACAGGGCTTGAACACCGGGGAGCTGTTTTTT
-,TRBJ1-1,TRBV18,-,CASSPFDLGGTEAFF,TGTGCCAGCTCACCCTTCGATTTAGGAGGCACTGAAGCTTTCTTT
-,TRBJ1-5,TRBV6-5,-,CASSPGERSQPQHF,TGTGCCAGCAGCCCAGGGGAACGGAGTCAGCCCCAGCATTTT
-,TRBJ2-2,TRBV18,-,CASSLQGTGELFF,TGTGCCAGCTCACTACAGGGCACCGGGGAGCTGTTTTTT
-,TRBJ2-7,TRBV11-2,TRBD2,CASSLGLAAYEQYF,TGTGCCAGCAGCTTAGGACTAGCGGCATACGAGCAGTACTTC
once,TRBJ2-5,TRBV18,TRBD1,CASSPRTGGQETQYF,TGTGCCAGCTCACCACGAACAGGGGGCCAAGAGACCCAGTACTTC
-,TRBJ2-1,TRBV24-1,-,CATSDLSRGKYNEQFF,TGTGCCACCAGTGATTTGTCCAGGGGAAAATACAATGAGCAGTTCTTC